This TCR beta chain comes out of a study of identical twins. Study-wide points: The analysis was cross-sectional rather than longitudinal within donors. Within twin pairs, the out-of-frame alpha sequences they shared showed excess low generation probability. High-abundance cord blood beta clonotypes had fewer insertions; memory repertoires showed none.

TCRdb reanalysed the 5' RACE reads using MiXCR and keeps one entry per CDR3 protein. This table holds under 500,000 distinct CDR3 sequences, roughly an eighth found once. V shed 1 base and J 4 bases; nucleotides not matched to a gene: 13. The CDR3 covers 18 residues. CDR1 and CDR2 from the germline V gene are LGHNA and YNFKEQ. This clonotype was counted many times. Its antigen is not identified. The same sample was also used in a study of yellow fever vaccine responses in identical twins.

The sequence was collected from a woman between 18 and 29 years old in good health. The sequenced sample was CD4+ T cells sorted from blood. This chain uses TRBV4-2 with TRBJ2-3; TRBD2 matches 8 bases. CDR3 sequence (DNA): TGTGCCAGCAGCCAAGGCCCGAAGGTAGCGGGGACTCCAGATACGCAGTATTTT. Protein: CASSQGPKVAGTPDTQYF.